This T cell receptor (beta chain) was obtained from a study of T-cell reconstitution after alpha-beta-depleted transplantation in children. Using unique molecular identifiers, the investigators prepared the TCRbeta library. TCRdb fed the PCR reads into MiXCR, producing one record per CDR3 protein. This repertoire shows roughly 200,000 distinct CDR3 sequences, 13% to 15% found once; its top ten account for under 15%. This clonotype was counted only a few times. The clonotype comes from a human donor who donated a stem cell graft to a child with acute lymphoblastic leukemia. Sequences were derived from PBMCs from the stem cell graft donor, sampled from the stem cell graft.

CDR3 amino acids: CSAIQDTYGYTF. The CDR3 nucleotides are TGCAGTGCTATACAGGACACTTATGGCTACACCTTC. The V call is TRBV20-1, the J call TRBJ1-2; maybe TRBD1 (5 bases). Between the trimmed V and J ends, which lost 4 bases and 5 bases, there was a span of 11 bases. Germline CDR1 is DFQATT and CDR2 is SNEGSKA (reference sequence). This CDR3 comprises 12 residues.